The T cell receptor beta chain described here comes from a study of blood T cell repertoires in COVID-19. Profiling relied on immunoSEQ multiplex PCR, and the TCRdb table lists in-frame clones only, not all of them. This table holds about 80,000 clones, 75% to 85% found once. V trimming: 3 bases; J trimming: 5 bases; junction bases outside the gene matches: 8. CDR1 and CDR2 (germline): SGHKS, YYEKEE (reference sequence). The CDR3 consists of 15 residues. Sample: peripheral blood. The TCR originated in a middle-aged woman with active or convalescent COVID-19. The J gene is TRBJ1-5, the V gene TRBV5-5, with TRBD1 identical over 7 bases. In nucleotides, the CDR3 is TGTGCCAGCAGCTCTCGGACAGGTTCAGATCAGCCCCAGCATTTT. Its protein is CASSSRTGSDQPQHF.